One and the same sample provided the 28 T cell receptor beta chains below, sequenced in a study of cytomegalovirus exposure and HLA in healthy donors (dated by TCRdb to about 2017). Library prep was done by the immunoSEQ multiplex PCR assay. For the multiplex PCR, a mixture combining 60 forward primers for TCR Vbeta segments and 13 reverse primers for TCR Jbeta segments was used. The table was pulled from immuneACCESS by TCRdb, which kept in-frame rearrangements only. Such tables lose some clones; where checked, under half of the loss comes from unresolved V genes, and the rest has no known cause. The table for this sample lists around 53,000 clones; approximately 82% of them were counted only once. Clones ranked in the top ten supply about 3% of the sample. The sample comprised PBMCs. The receptors here all came from a man aged 45 to 65 in good health and CMV-seronegative.

The chain carries TRBV18 and TRBJ2-7; D is perhaps TRBD2 (6 bases). CDR3 length: 13 amino acids. Germline lookup yields CDR1 KGHSH and CDR2 LQKENI. Trimming pared 1 base from V and 6 bases from J, leaving 10 bases between. The CDR3 region is CASSPQEGFEQYF. CDR3 DNA sequence: TGTGCCAGCTCACCACAGGAGGGGTTCGAGCAGTACTTC.

The CDR3 spells CASSPTFGSGGYNEQFF. In nucleotides, the CDR3 is TGTGCCAGCAGCCCGACCTTCGGTAGCGGGGGGTACAATGAGCAGTTCTTC. The gene calls are TRBV7-8 and TRBJ2-1, with TRBD2 identical over 10 bases. Germline loops: CDR1 SGHVS, CDR2 FQNEAQ. The CDR3 has 17 residues. Trimming removed 5 bases from V and 4 bases from J; junction bases left unmatched: 11.

The chain employs TRBV7-3 and TRBJ2-7; D not certain. Trimming left V 0 bases short and J 6 bases short, with 12 bases between. From germline, CDR1 is SGHTA and CDR2 FQGTGA. The CDR3 length is 14 residues. CDR3 DNA: TGTGCCAGCAGCTTAACGTCCCTGGCCTCCGAGCAGTACTTC. Amino acids: CASSLTSLASEQYF.

The gene calls are TRBV6-5 and TRBJ2-7; 11 positions match TRBD2. The CDR3 loop spans 15 amino acids. J gave up 3 bases and V 6 bases, and 7 bases lay outside the gene matches. Germline CDR1 reads MNHEY; CDR2 reads SVGAGI. The CDR3 bases are TGTGCCAGCAGGGCGAGGGGGACTAGCGGCTACGAGCAGTACTTC. Encoded protein: CASRARGTSGYEQYF.

This clone was detected only once. V and J are TRBV11-3 and TRBJ1-6; D unclear. The CDR3 length is 15 residues. Germline lookup yields CDR1 SGHNT and CDR2 YENEEA. V gave up 0 bases and J gave up 7 bases, with 10 bases separating them. The CDR3 DNA is TGTGCCAGCAGCTTAGATGAGACAAGGAATTCACCCCTCCACTTT. This sequence encodes CASSLDETRNSPLHF.

V is TRBV18 and J is TRBJ2-5, with 7 bases aligning to TRBD1. V lost 3 bases to trimming and J lost 1 base; unmatched junction nucleotides: 5. The CDR3 sequence is 15 residues long. Germline assignment: CDR1 KGHSH and CDR2 LQKENI. DNA for the CDR3: TGTGCCAGCTCACCGCCCGGGACAGCCCAAGAGACCCAGTACTTC. Its protein product is CASSPPGTAQETQYF.

The gene calls are TRBV7-7 and TRBJ2-3; D is perhaps TRBD2 (5 bases). The CDR3 runs 13 residues. Germline lookup yields CDR1 SSHAT and CDR2 FNYEAQ (reference sequence). V lost 5 bases and J 4 bases, leaving 10 bases between the germline ends. The CDR3 loop is CASSPGSADTQYF. CDR3 sequence (DNA): TGTGCCAGCAGCCCGGGGTCGGCAGATACGCAGTATTTT.

The rearrangement links TRBV11-2 to TRBJ2-7, with TRBD1 identical over 7 bases. Germline V lookup: CDR1 SGHAT, CDR2 FQNNGV. V dropped 4 bases and J dropped 2; count of bases not matched to a gene: 8. The CDR3 extends over 15 amino acids. The CDR3 protein is CASSSGQLIPYEQYF. For the CDR3, the DNA is TGTGCCAGCAGCTCGGGACAGCTGATTCCCTACGAGCAGTACTTC.

The rearrangement links TRBV6-5 to TRBJ2-3; D gene unclear. Trimming shortened V by 2 bases and J by 2 bases, and 14 bases separated the two germline ends. Germline-derived CDR1 and CDR2 are MNHEY and SVGAGI. The length of the CDR3 is 16 residues. The CDR3 DNA reads TGTGCCAGCAGTTACCTGCTGGCGGAGAACACAGATACGCAGTATTTT. This sequence encodes CASSYLLAENTDTQYF.

Notes on this clone: Its ends do not fully match the called genes, so a read error is possible. The gene calls are TRBV7-3 and TRBJ1-1; perhaps TRBD1 as D (5 bases). Germline V lookup: CDR1 SGHTA, CDR2 FQGTGA. The CDR3 runs 13 residues. CDR3: CSSSQAGYTEAFF. CDR3 in DNA: TGTTCCAGCAGCCAAGCAGGGTACACTGAAGCTTTCTTT.

This chain links TRBV6-5 with TRBJ1-2; a weak D match, TRBD1 (6 bases). V lost 5 bases and J 3 bases, leaving 7 bases between the germline ends. The CDR3 totals 12 residues. In germline, CDR1 is MNHEY, CDR2 SVGAGI. In nucleotides, the CDR3 is TGTGCCAGCAGTCAGGGGCACTATGGCTACACCTTC. Translated: CASSQGHYGYTF.

The chain combines TRBV19 with TRBJ2-7, with unresolved D. This CDR3 contains 15 residues. V was trimmed by 0 bases and J by 2 bases, leaving 11 bases between them. The germline gives CDR1 LNHDA, CDR2 SQIVND (reference sequence). The CDR3 sequence: CASSIDLAVTYEQYF. The CDR3 DNA sequence: TGTGCCAGTAGTATAGATCTCGCGGTGACCTACGAGCAGTACTTC.

In its sample, this clone was seen once. The chain recombines TRBV30 with TRBJ2-3; 9 nucleotides align to TRBD2. There are 18 residues in the CDR3. The germline V gene encodes CDR1 GTSNPN and CDR2 SVGIG (reference sequence). V gave up 2 bases and J gave up 0 bases; unmatched junction bases: 12. The CDR3, as DNA: TGTGCCTGGAGTAGTAGCGGGGGTCTTCCAACTAGCACAGATACGCAGTATTTT. As protein: CAWSSSGGLPTSTDTQYF.

This sequence joins TRBV9 and TRBJ2-4; the match to TRBD1 covers 8 bases. The trim removed 2 bases at V and 2 bases at J, leaving 12 bases unmatched. The length of the CDR3 is 18 residues. Germline CDR1 SGDLS, CDR2 YYNGEE. CDR3 protein: CASSVGPGGTSTKNIQYF. CDR3 coding DNA: TGTGCCAGCAGCGTCGGCCCAGGGGGCACTTCAACCAAAAACATTCAGTACTTC.

The V and J genes are TRBV10-3 and TRBJ2-3; 7 nucleotides match TRBD2. This CDR3 spans 15 amino acids. From germline, CDR1 is ENHRY and CDR2 SYGVKD. V gave up 6 bases and J gave up 0 bases; unmatched junction bases: 6. CDR3 DNA sequence: TGTGCCATCAGCTCCGGGACTATTAGCACAGATACGCAGTATTTT. It codes for CAISSGTISTDTQYF.

The chain combines TRBV2 with TRBJ1-5; TRBD1 matches 10 bases. The CDR3 loop spans 15 amino acids. The J segment lost 0 bases and the V segment lost 6 bases, leaving 2 bases of the junction unmatched. Per germline, CDR1 SNHLY and CDR2 FYNNEI. CDR3 coding DNA: TGTGCCAGCAGAGGGACAGGGGATAGCAATCAGCCCCAGCATTTT. Translation gives CASRGTGDSNQPQHF.

The chain recombines TRBV5-1 with TRBJ2-5; 12 positions match TRBD2. J gave up 2 bases and V 0 bases, and 5 bases lay outside the gene matches. Germline CDR1 is SGHRS and CDR2 is YFSETQ. This CDR3 contains 17 residues. This CDR3 is CASSLGASGGGQETQYF. DNA for the CDR3: TGCGCCAGCAGCTTGGGTGCTAGCGGGGGGGGTCAAGAGACCCAGTACTTC. Combining the CDR3 with reference TRBV5-1 and TRBJ2-5 gives the whole variable domain KAGVTQTPRYLIKTRGQQVTLSCSPISGHRSVSWYQQTPGQGLQFLFEYFSETQRNKGNFPGRFSGRQFSNSRSEMNVSTLELGDSALYLCASSLGASGGGQETQYFGPGTRLLVL.

The V and J genes are TRBV5-4 and TRBJ1-1; no clear D gene. Germline CDR1 reads SGHNT; CDR2 reads YYREEE (reference sequence). The V gene lost 5 bases and the J gene lost 3 bases, with 11 bases spanning the gap. CDR3 length: 13 amino acids. CDR3 sequence reads: CASSPTSDTEAFF. The DNA for the CDR3 is TGTGCCAGCAGTCCCACGTCGGACACTGAAGCTTTCTTT.

The V call is TRBV4-2, the J call TRBJ1-3, with D maybe TRBD1 (5 bases). The CDR3 totals 17 residues. V dropped 0 bases and J dropped 0 bases, with 12 bases sitting between them. CDR1 and CDR2 (germline): LGHNA, YNFKEQ. The CDR3 sequence is CASSQDRGKISGNTIYF. CDR3 DNA: TGTGCCAGCAGCCAAGACCGGGGGAAAATCTCTGGAAACACCATATATTTT.

The chain is built from TRBV5-4 and TRBJ1-6, with D maybe TRBD1 (5 bases). The CDR3 is 13 amino acids. The V end was cut by 9 bases, the J end by 6 bases, with 13 bases between. Germline CDR1 is SGHNT and CDR2 is YYREEE (reference sequence). The CDR3 DNA follows: TGTGCCACCCAAGGGGTCTTTAATTCACCCCTCCACTTT. Its protein product is CATQGVFNSPLHF.

This sequence joins TRBV5-1 and TRBJ2-3; TRBD2 agrees at 8 bases. The CDR3 loop spans 16 amino acids. V gave up 0 bases and J gave up 0 bases; unmatched junction bases: 3. Germline-derived CDR1 and CDR2 are SGHRS and YFSETQ. The CDR3 sequence: CASSLEGGGSTDTQYF. CDR3 bases: TGCGCCAGCAGCTTGGAGGGCGGGGGGAGCACAGATACGCAGTATTTT. Looking up the rest from reference TRBV5-1 and TRBJ2-3 gives the full variable domain: KAGVTQTPRYLIKTRGQQVTLSCSPISGHRSVSWYQQTPGQGLQFLFEYFSETQRNKGNFPGRFSGRQFSNSRSEMNVSTLELGDSALYLCASSLEGGGSTDTQYFGPGTRLTVL.

The rearrangement joins TRBV18 to TRBJ1-2, with D possibly TRBD1 on 5 matching bases. The CDR3 loop spans 18 amino acids. The V gene lost 2 bases and the J gene lost 5 bases, with 24 bases spanning the gap. Germline CDR1 KGHSH, CDR2 LQKENI. In nucleotides, the CDR3 is TGTGCCAGCTCACCAAAGGGGCGCAGTGGCCGCGGGGGGTATGGCTACACCTTC. Protein: CASSPKGRSGRGGYGYTF.

The rearrangement uses TRBV29-1 and TRBJ1-1; 8 nucleotides line up with TRBD1. Germline-derived CDR1 and CDR2 are SQVTM and ANQGSEA. Unmatched junction bases numbered 2, after V lost 6 bases and J lost 8 bases. This CDR3 spans 10 amino acids. CDR3 DNA: TGCAGCGTGCGGGACAGGGAAGCTTTCTTT. As protein: CSVRDREAFF. The full variable domain, with the rest looked up from reference TRBV29-1 and TRBJ1-1, is SAVISQKPSRDICQRGTSLTIQCQVDSQVTMMFWYRQQPGQSLTLIATANQGSEATYESGFVIDKFPISRPNLTFSTLTVSNMSPEDSSIYLCSVRDREAFFGQGTRLTVV.

The CDR3 protein is CATSLAGTGGVKAFF. CDR3 in DNA: TGTGCCACCAGCCTAGCGGGGACGGGGGGCGTTAAAGCTTTCTTT. The chain employs TRBV15 and TRBJ1-1, with D possibly matching TRBD1 (6 bases). The V and J ends lost 5 bases and 9 bases respectively, with 22 bases between them. The CDR3 length is 15 residues. Germline CDR1 is LNHNV and CDR2 is YYDKDF (reference sequence). The whole variable domain, filled in from reference TRBV15 and TRBJ1-1, reads DAMVIQNPRYQVTQFGKPVTLSCSQTLNHNVMYWYQQKSSQAPKLLFHYYDKDFNNEADTPDNFQSRRPNTSFCFLDIRSPGLGDTAMYLCATSLAGTGGVKAFFGQGTRLTVV.

The chain carries TRBV4-1 and TRBJ1-4, with 7 bases that match TRBD1. Germline V gene sequence: CDR1 MGHRA, CDR2 YSYEKL. With V trimmed by 2 bases and J by 5 bases, 5 bases remained unmatched. The CDR3 length is 15 residues. Written as DNA, the CDR3 is TGCGCCAGCAGCCAACCAATGGGACAGAATGAAAAACTGTTTTTT. Translation: CASSQPMGQNEKLFF.

This clone turned up a few times. The genes are TRBV4-2 and TRBJ1-6; TRBD1 aligns across 10 bases. In germline, CDR1 is LGHNA, CDR2 YNFKEQ. The CDR3 runs 17 residues. J lost 9 bases, V lost 1 base, and 9 bases had no gene match. Written as DNA, the CDR3 is TGTGCCAGCAGCCAAGGAGGGACAGGGGCCGGGAGTTCACCCCTCCACTTT. It specifies CASSQGGTGAGSSPLHF.

The CDR3 nucleotides are TGTGCCAGCAGCCCAAGACAGGGGATGAACACTGAAGCTTTCTTT. Translation: CASSPRQGMNTEAFF. This chain links TRBV9 with TRBJ1-1; the match to TRBD1 covers 8 bases. This CDR3 contains 15 residues. The V and J ends lost 4 bases and 0 bases, in that order; junction bases with no gene match: 5. The germline V gene has CDR1 SGDLS and CDR2 YYNGEE.

This chain uses TRBV6-1 with TRBJ1-4; 10 bases fit TRBD1. The CDR3 covers 13 residues. Trimming took 8 bases from V and 10 from J; bases not matched to a gene: 7. From germline, CDR1 is MNHNS and CDR2 SASEGT. CDR3 in amino acids: CASHRTGGGKLFF. In DNA form, the CDR3 reads TGTGCCAGCCACCGGACAGGGGGTGGAAAACTGTTTTTT.